This is a list of T cell receptor beta chains from one sample in a study of T-cell memory formation after mild COVID-19. One entry per CDR3 protein results from TCRdb running MiXCR on the 5' RACE reads. This table holds about 300,000 distinct CDR3 sequences, 15% to 20% found once. Sequencing was carried out using PBMCs or a T cell subset sorted from them (not recorded which). Every receptor here comes from a man between 18 and 35 years old who had mild COVID-19 (a few samples of this study predate the infection). Cell type and time point are not known. Each CDR3 is given with its conserved first and last residue. The D gene is left open where the match is weak. For some rows the clone size is stated as once, few or many, or as a class when expanded; others skip it.

v_call,clone_size,j_call,cdr3_length,d_call,cdr3_aa,cdr3_nt
TRBV6-2/TRBV6-3,few,TRBJ2-3,13,-,CASTSRDKDTQYF,TGTGCCAGCACGTCCCGGGACAAAGATACGCAGTATTTT
TRBV25-1,-,TRBJ2-1,16,TRBD1,CASSESGTGVKDEQFF,TGTGCCAGCAGTGAATCTGGGACAGGGGTAAAGGATGAGCAGTTCTTC
TRBV5-1,many,TRBJ2-3,17,TRBD2,CASTETSGGMYGDTQYF,TGCGCCAGCACCGAGACTAGCGGGGGGATGTACGGAGATACGCAGTATTTT
TRBV5-1,few,TRBJ2-2,14,-,CASSRGEITGELFF,TGCGCCAGCAGCAGGGGGGAGATCACCGGGGAGCTGTTTTTT
TRBV6-2/TRBV6-3,-,TRBJ2-5,14,-,CASRRSGPVVTQYF,TGTGCCAGCAGAAGATCCGGGCCGGTGGTGACCCAGTACTTC
TRBV12-3/TRBV12-4,-,TRBJ2-1,12,-,CASRSRGGEQFF,TGTGCCAGCAGATCCAGGGGAGGAGAGCAGTTCTTC
TRBV7-3,few,TRBJ2-3,15,-,CASSAYSGGTDTQYF,TGTGCCAGCAGCGCCTACTCAGGAGGCACAGATACGCAGTATTTT
TRBV7-3,-,TRBJ2-1,14,TRBD2,CASSLDPSGNEQFF,TGTGCCAGCAGCTTAGATCCTAGCGGCAATGAGCAGTTCTTC
TRBV18,-,TRBJ2-5,12,-,CASCGTEETQYF,TGTGCCAGCTGCGGGACGGAGGAGACCCAGTACTTC
TRBV5-6,few,TRBJ2-2,17,TRBD1,CASSLKVTGRRTGELFF,TGTGCCAGCAGCTTGAAAGTGACAGGGCGGCGGACCGGGGAGCTGTTTTTT
TRBV11-3,-,TRBJ2-1,13,-,CASSTDAGNEQFF,TGTGCCAGCAGCACTGATGCAGGGAATGAGCAGTTCTTC
TRBV12-3/TRBV12-4,-,TRBJ2-3,15,-,CASSLWSSPGDTQYF,TGTGCCAGCAGTTTATGGTCTAGCCCTGGAGATACGCAGTATTTT
TRBV6-1,-,TRBJ1-5,14,TRBD1,CASSEQQGNQPQHF,TGTGCCAGCAGTGAACAACAGGGGAATCAGCCCCAGCATTTT
TRBV7-9,few,TRBJ2-4,19,TRBD2,CASSSGTSGGTLAKNIQYF,TGTGCCAGCAGCTCCGGGACTAGCGGGGGGACCCTAGCCAAAAACATTCAGTACTTC
TRBV7-8,-,TRBJ2-1,19,-,CASSSPRMSLANTYNEQFF,TGTGCCAGCAGCTCCCCACGAATGTCTCTAGCGAATACCTACAATGAGCAGTTCTTC
TRBV5-1,many,TRBJ2-3,16,TRBD2,CASSFPSGGTTDTQYF,TGCGCCAGCAGCTTCCCTAGCGGGGGCACCACAGATACGCAGTATTTT
TRBV7-9,-,TRBJ2-7,13,-,CASSSPDSYEQYF,TGTGCCAGCAGCTCCCCGGATTCTTACGAGCAGTACTTC
TRBV7-8,few,TRBJ2-5,17,-,CASSLGVSGYSRRDQYF,TGTGCCAGCAGCTTAGGAGTTAGCGGCTACAGCCGAAGGGACCAGTACTTC
TRBV10-3,-,TRBJ2-3,16,TRBD2,CAISGGLAGNTDTQYF,TGTGCCATCAGTGGGGGACTAGCGGGGAACACAGATACGCAGTATTTT
TRBV7-6,few,TRBJ2-1,15,TRBD2,CASSKGLAGVYEQFF,TGTGCCAGCAGTAAGGGACTAGCGGGGGTTTATGAGCAGTTCTTC
TRBV7-7,few,TRBJ2-1,15,-,CASSPIDGSYNEQFF,TGTGCCAGCAGCCCCATTGATGGCTCCTACAATGAGCAGTTCTTC
TRBV9,-,TRBJ2-7,17,-,CASSVGSGGGISYEQYF,TGTGCCAGCAGCGTAGGTTCTGGTGGGGGTATATCCTACGAGCAGTACTTC
TRBV4-1,-,TRBJ1-2,15,-,CASSSQAGGNYGYTF,TGCGCCAGCAGCTCTCAGGCGGGGGGAAACTATGGCTACACCTTC
TRBV7-2,-,TRBJ2-1,12,-,CASSLAPVEQFF,TGTGCCAGCAGCTTAGCGCCGGTTGAGCAGTTCTTC
TRBV9,-,TRBJ2-1,14,TRBD2,CASSVAPGGQDRFF,TGTGCCAGCAGCGTAGCCCCGGGGGGTCAGGATCGTTTCTTC
TRBV15,-,TRBJ1-2,14,TRBD1,CATSRGTGDYGYTF,TGTGCCACCAGCAGAGGGACAGGGGACTATGGCTACACCTTC
TRBV6-2/TRBV6-3,few,TRBJ1-2,13,-,CASSSLPEYGYTF,TGTGCCAGCAGCTCCCTCCCTGAATATGGCTACACCTTC
TRBV12-3/TRBV12-4,many,TRBJ2-3,15,-,CASSLEVLSTDTQYF,TGTGCCAGCAGTTTAGAGGTTCTGAGCACAGATACGCAGTATTTT
TRBV7-3,-,TRBJ2-1,14,TRBD1,CASSLGTGEGEQFF,TGTGCCAGCAGCTTGGGGACAGGGGAGGGCGAGCAGTTCTTC
TRBV5-1,-,TRBJ2-1,16,-,CASSLVITGPYNEQFF,TGCGCCAGCAGCTTGGTGATTACGGGGCCCTACAATGAGCAGTTCTTC
TRBV3-1,-,TRBJ2-5,15,-,CASSQGLGARETQYF,TGTGCCAGCAGCCAAGGGCTGGGGGCCCGAGAGACCCAGTACTTC
TRBV4-1,few,TRBJ1-1,15,-,CASSQDEGMNTEAFF,TGCGCCAGCAGCCAAGATGAGGGGATGAACACTGAAGCTTTCTTT
TRBV14,-,TRBJ2-3,13,-,CASSQDVFNTQYF,TGTGCCAGCAGCCAAGACGTGTTCAATACGCAGTATTTT
TRBV4-3,-,TRBJ1-1,16,-,CASSQDKISGDTEAFF,TGCGCCAGCAGCCAAGATAAGATCAGTGGGGACACTGAAGCTTTCTTT
TRBV12-3/TRBV12-4,few,TRBJ1-1,13,TRBD1,CASRTGRGTEAFF,TGTGCCAGCAGGACAGGGAGAGGAACTGAAGCTTTCTTT
TRBV12-3/TRBV12-4,-,TRBJ2-7,14,-,CASRSGLGNYEQYF,TGTGCCAGCAGATCGGGACTCGGGAACTACGAGCAGTACTTC
TRBV7-2,many,TRBJ2-5,15,TRBD1,CASSLGTGSQETQYF,TGTGCCAGCAGCTTAGGGACAGGTAGCCAAGAGACCCAGTACTTC
TRBV7-9,few,TRBJ2-3,16,TRBD1,CASTHAKKQGTDTQYF,TGTGCCAGCACCCACGCTAAAAAACAGGGGACAGATACGCAGTATTTT
TRBV5-4,few,TRBJ2-7,13,-,CASSLASRSEQYF,TGTGCCAGCAGCCTTGCTTCCCGTAGCGAGCAGTACTTC
TRBV6-1,few,TRBJ1-1,16,-,CASSEFLTRKGTEAFF,TGTGCCAGCAGTGAGTTTTTGACACGAAAGGGGACTGAAGCTTTCTTT
TRBV7-3,few,TRBJ2-5,15,-,CASSPTPGAGETQYF,TGTGCCAGCAGCCCGACACCAGGGGCTGGGGAGACCCAGTACTTC
TRBV5-6,many,TRBJ2-5,17,-,CASSTPPGNLGAETQYF,TGTGCCAGCAGCACACCGCCAGGGAATCTGGGGGCGGAGACCCAGTACTTC
TRBV20-1,-,TRBJ2-3,15,-,CSARKAGTVTDTQYF,TGCAGTGCTAGAAAGGCCGGGACTGTCACAGATACGCAGTATTTT
TRBV7-9,-,TRBJ2-1,15,-,CASSPPGLERDEQFF,TGTGCCAGCAGCCCCCCGGGACTGGAGAGAGATGAGCAGTTCTTC
TRBV5-1,-,TRBJ2-5,14,TRBD2,CASRDRRGEETQYF,TGCGCCAGCAGAGACCGACGGGGGGAAGAGACCCAGTACTTC